Presented here are 30 T cell receptor beta chains from one specimen sequenced in a study of lymphopenia after photon versus proton radiotherapy. Only in-frame clones appear in the TCRdb table, and some are missing; sequencing was by immunoSEQ multiplex PCR. Here the sample spans fewer than 70,000 clones, over 80% being singletons. This material consisted of peripheral blood, taken from a patient treated with proton-based radiotherapy. The receptors here all came from an elderly man with esophageal cancer.

The genes are TRBV6-1 and TRBJ2-7; 10 bases map to TRBD1. The length of the CDR3 is 15 residues. CDR1 and CDR2 (germline): MNHNS, SASEGT. Trimming at V came to 6 bases and at J to 3 bases, leaving 8 bases not matched to a gene. CDR3 in DNA: TGTGCCAGCAGCGTTGAGGACAGGGGGAGCTACGAGCAGTACTTC. The encoded protein is CASSVEDRGSYEQYF.

The chain joins TRBV27 to TRBJ2-6; maybe TRBD1 (6 bases). Trimming took off 0 bases at V and 0 bases at J, with 12 bases between the two ends. CDR1 MNHEY and CDR2 SMNVEV come from the germline V gene (reference sequence). The CDR3 covers 18 residues. The CDR3 coding sequence is TGTGCCAGCAGTTTATCGGGGGCAGGGCGCTCTGGGGCCAACGTCCTGACTTTC. This sequence encodes CASSLSGAGRSGANVLTF.

The rearrangement links TRBV7-8 to TRBJ2-5; TRBD1 matches 10 bases. This CDR3 is 14 amino acids long. Trimming removed 4 bases from V and 8 bases from J; junction bases left unmatched: 7. The V gene's germline CDR1 is SGHVS and CDR2 FQNEAQ. The CDR3 reads CASSSRQGAGTQYF. The CDR3 DNA follows: TGTGCCAGCAGCTCCAGACAGGGGGCCGGAACCCAGTACTTC.

The V call is TRBV7-9, the J call TRBJ1-1; D gene uncertain. The CDR3 consists of 13 residues. The germline V gene has CDR1 SEHNR and CDR2 FQNEAQ (reference sequence). Trimming removed 5 bases from V and 6 bases from J, with 13 bases in between. CDR3 in DNA: TGTGCCAGCAGCCCAGATTGGGAGTCTGAAGCTTTCTTT. The encoded protein is CASSPDWESEAFF.

This clone turned up a few times. This chain links TRBV9 with TRBJ2-7; the D gene is possibly TRBD1 (5 bases). Germline V CDR1 and CDR2: SGDLS, YYNGEE. Trimming cost V 3 bases and J 2 bases, with 12 bases left between them. The CDR3 spans 14 residues. The DNA of the CDR3 is TGTGCCAGCAGCGCTGGACATCTCGCCTACGAGCAGTACTTC. Amino acids: CASSAGHLAYEQYF.

The CDR3 sequence: CASSDRRLAFF. The CDR3 coding sequence is TGTGCCAGCAGTGACCGAAGACTGGCTTTCTTT. The chain links TRBV2 to TRBJ1-1; D unclear. The CDR3 runs to 11 residues. V lost 3 bases and J lost 11, with 10 bases in between. Germline V gene data show CDR1 as SNHLY and CDR2 as FYNNEI.

The rearrangement joins TRBV28 to TRBJ1-2; weak D call: TRBD1 (6 bases). The V gene's germline CDR1 is MDHEN and CDR2 SYDVKM. V was pared by 3 bases and J by 6 bases, with 14 bases between. There are 14 residues in the CDR3. The CDR3 sequence: CASSLRGASDGYTF. CDR3 coding DNA: TGTGCCAGCAGTTTGCGGGGGGCAAGCGATGGCTACACCTTC.

The genes are TRBV13 and TRBJ2-3, with D perhaps TRBD2 (5 bases). The V end lost 4 bases, the J end lost 1 base, and 12 bases lay between the germline ends. The CDR3 is 15 amino acids. CDR1 PRHDT and CDR2 FYEKMQ come from the germline V gene (reference sequence). The CDR3 sequence: CASSYSGLGTDTQYF. The CDR3 DNA reads as TGTGCCAGCAGCTATTCGGGGTTGGGCACAGATACGCAGTATTTT.

This sequence joins TRBV4-1 and TRBJ2-3, with D possibly matching TRBD2 (5 bases). Trimming shortened V by 1 base and J by 5 bases, and 16 bases separated the two germline ends. The germline gives CDR1 MGHRA, CDR2 YSYEKL. CDR3 length equals 16 residues. The CDR3 here is CASSQGTSVHLDTQYF. CDR3 bases: TGCGCCAGCAGCCAAGGTACTAGTGTACACTTAGATACGCAGTATTTT.

V usage is TRBV11-1 and J usage is TRBJ2-1; D is perhaps TRBD1 (6 bases). The CDR3 is 15 amino acids. The V gene's germline CDR1 is SGHAT and CDR2 FQDESV (reference sequence). The V end lost 2 bases, the J end lost 3 bases, and 11 bases lay between the germline ends. Here the CDR3 DNA reads TGTGCCAGCAGCTTAAGCCAGGGGCTCTACAATGAGCAGTTCTTC. Amino acids: CASSLSQGLYNEQFF.

The chain combines TRBV5-6 with TRBJ2-7, with TRBD2 matching 8 bases. Germline CDR1 and CDR2: SGHDT and YYEEEE. The CDR3 covers 15 residues. The junction had 4 bases not matched to a gene; V was cut back by 0 bases and J by 2 bases. CDR3 sequence reads: CASSLATSGTYEQYF. In nucleotides, the CDR3 is TGTGCCAGCAGCTTGGCTACTAGCGGAACCTACGAGCAGTACTTC.

This rearrangement joins TRBV19 to TRBJ2-7; D perhaps matches TRBD2 (5 bases). In germline, CDR1 is LNHDA, CDR2 SQIVND (reference sequence). This CDR3 region has 15 residues. The V end was cut by 0 bases, the J end by 5 bases, with 14 bases between. The CDR3 is CASSIDRGSGDEQYF. For the CDR3, the DNA is TGTGCCAGTAGTATAGATCGAGGGTCCGGGGACGAGCAGTACTTC.

The CDR3 here is CASSQVLQVHYGYTF. Here the CDR3 DNA reads TGCGCCAGCAGCCAAGTGTTACAGGTCCACTATGGCTACACCTTC. V gene TRBV4-3 combines with J gene TRBJ1-2; the D gene is possibly TRBD1 (5 bases). The V gene's germline CDR1 is LGHNA and CDR2 YSLEER. Trimming cost V 1 base and J 3 bases, with 12 bases left between them. The CDR3 sequence is 15 residues long.

The rearrangement links TRBV5-6 to TRBJ1-2; perhaps TRBD1 as D (5 bases). The germline V and J ends were trimmed by 1 base and 4 bases, with 11 bases remaining between them. This CDR3 contains 14 residues. Germline assignment: CDR1 SGHDT and CDR2 YYEEEE. This CDR3 reads CASSLWGGGYGYTF. The DNA of the CDR3 is TGTGCCAGCAGCTTGTGGGGGGGAGGCTATGGCTACACCTTC.

V gene TRBV20-1 combines with J gene TRBJ1-1; the D is unclear. Germline lookup yields CDR1 DFQATT and CDR2 SNEGSKA (reference sequence). CDR3 size: 11 residues. V was cut by 7 bases and J by 6 bases, with 12 bases left in between. The CDR3 sequence: CSVQAPSEAFF. The DNA of the CDR3 is TGCAGTGTTCAGGCCCCCTCTGAAGCTTTCTTT.

J is TRBJ1-4 and V is TRBV5-1, with D perhaps TRBD1 (6 bases). This CDR3 comprises 14 residues. Germline V CDR1 and CDR2: SGHRS, YFSETQ. Trimming cost V 7 bases and J 7 bases, with 17 bases left between them. CDR3 region: CASARDTGGEKLFF. CDR3 DNA sequence: TGCGCCAGCGCAAGGGACACTGGAGGTGAAAAACTGTTTTTT. Looking up the rest from reference TRBV5-1 and TRBJ1-4 gives the full variable domain: KAGVTQTPRYLIKTRGQQVTLSCSPISGHRSVSWYQQTPGQGLQFLFEYFSETQRNKGNFPGRFSGRQFSNSRSEMNVSTLELGDSALYLCASARDTGGEKLFFGSGTQLSVL.

The J gene is TRBJ1-6, the V gene TRBV18, with D maybe TRBD1 (5 bases). Germline values: CDR1 KGHSH, CDR2 LQKENI. Trimming took 3 bases from V and 3 from J, leaving 9 bases between them. CDR3 length equals 15 residues. CDR3 sequence (DNA): TGTGCCAGCTCACCCGGGACCAACTATAATTCACCCCTCCACTTT. Protein product: CASSPGTNYNSPLHF.

The V call is TRBV27, the J call TRBJ1-6, with TRBD1 matching 7 bases. This CDR3 contains 16 residues. The V gene's germline CDR1 is MNHEY and CDR2 SMNVEV (reference sequence). V lost 2 bases to trimming and J lost 4 bases; unmatched junction nucleotides: 5. For the CDR3, the DNA is TGTGCCAGCAGTTTAAACTGGGACAGATATAATTCACCCCTCCACTTT. This translates into CASSLNWDRYNSPLHF.

The rearrangement links TRBV7-3 to TRBJ2-3; D may be TRBD2 (5 bases). Germline V gives CDR1 SGHTA, CDR2 FQGTGA. V was pared by 3 bases and J by 8 bases, with 18 bases between. The CDR3 consists of 15 residues. The CDR3 loop is CASSFGRGDQITQYF. For the CDR3, the DNA is TGTGCCAGCAGCTTTGGGAGAGGCGACCAGATTACGCAGTATTTT.

This chain links TRBV7-2 with TRBJ2-1; D gene uncertain. The germline V gene encodes CDR1 SGHTA and CDR2 FQGNSA. Between the trimmed V and J ends, which lost 3 bases and 1 base, there was a span of 7 bases. This CDR3 region has 14 residues. The CDR3 nucleotides read TGTGCCAGCAGCTTTTCCAAATCCTACAATGAGCAGTTCTTC. It encodes CASSFSKSYNEQFF.

This clone appeared once. V gene TRBV6-6 combines with J gene TRBJ1-1; 10 positions match TRBD1. With 6 bases clipped from V and 5 bases from J, the junction kept 9 bases outside the gene matches. Germline lookup yields CDR1 MNHNY and CDR2 SVGAGI (reference sequence). The length of the CDR3 is 15 residues. CDR3 amino acids: CASRVTGQGSTEAFF. As DNA, the CDR3 is TGTGCCAGCAGAGTTACGGGACAGGGGAGTACTGAAGCTTTCTTT.

This clone was detected once. The chain employs TRBV9 and TRBJ1-4; 9 nucleotides agree with TRBD1. Germline CDR1 and CDR2: SGDLS and YYNGEE. V trimming: 4 bases; J trimming: 7 bases; junction bases outside the gene matches: 11. This CDR3 is built from 16 residues. The CDR3 DNA reads TGTGCCAGCAGCAACTTACAGGGGGCGAGAGGTGAAAAACTGTTTTTT. It yields the protein CASSNLQGARGEKLFF.

The V gene is TRBV1, the J gene TRBJ1-5. TRBV1 is a pseudogene segment. CDR3 length equals 12 residues. The DNA of the CDR3 is TGCACCAGCAGCCGGGTGGGTCAGCCCCAGCATTTT. This translates into CTSSRVGQPQHF.

The chain recombines TRBV30 with TRBJ1-1, with D uncertain. In germline, CDR1 is GTSNPN, CDR2 SVGIG (reference sequence). There are 13 residues in the CDR3. Trimming took off 2 bases at V and 5 bases at J, with 12 bases between the two ends. The CDR3 nucleotides are TGTGCCTGGAGTACCCTCGAAGCGACTGAAGCTTTCTTT. Its protein is CAWSTLEATEAFF.

The chain uses TRBV13 and TRBJ2-5, with a weak D call TRBD1 (6 bases). The J call is uncertain, as TRBJ2-7 better fits the DNA end. The germline V gene encodes CDR1 PRHDT and CDR2 FYEKMQ (reference sequence). The CDR3 runs to 15 residues. The CDR3 bases are TGTGCCAGCAGCTTCGGAACAGGGCGAAAGGGCGAGCAGTACTTC. Amino acid sequence: CASSFGTGRKGEQYF.

V usage is TRBV5-1 and J usage is TRBJ1-3, with TRBD1 as a possible D gene (6 bases). The CDR3 sequence is 14 residues long. CDR1 and CDR2 (germline): SGHRS, YFSETQ. Trimming cost V 5 bases and J 0 bases, with 9 bases left between them. CDR3 loop: CASRTGPSGNTIYF. The DNA of the CDR3 is TGCGCCAGCAGGACAGGACCCTCTGGAAACACCATATATTTT.

The CDR3, as DNA: TGTGCCAGCGGCCGACTAGACTACAATGAGCAGTTCTTC. Residues: CASGRLDYNEQFF. J is TRBJ2-1 and V is TRBV25-1; perhaps TRBD2 as D (6 bases). V lost 8 bases, J lost 3 bases, and 11 bases lay in between. Germline loops: CDR1 MGHDK, CDR2 SYGVNS. The CDR3 length is 13 residues.

The rearrangement uses TRBV5-1 and TRBJ2-5; the D gene is possibly TRBD2 (5 bases). This CDR3 is built from 14 residues. V was shortened by 6 bases and J by 2 bases, with 14 bases between the two germline ends. Germline V gives CDR1 SGHRS, CDR2 YFSETQ. Written as DNA, the CDR3 is TGCGCCAGCAAGCTGGACTCGAGGCAAGAGACCCAGTACTTC. Translating gives CASKLDSRQETQYF.

The count of this clone is one. In DNA form, the CDR3 reads TGTGCCAGCAGTTTATTTGTGGGAACGATCCAAGAGACCCAGTACTTC. As protein: CASSLFVGTIQETQYF. The rearrangement links TRBV27 to TRBJ2-5; no reliable D call. Trimming removed 1 base from V and 1 base from J, with 13 bases in between. Germline CDR1 is MNHEY and CDR2 is SMNVEV (reference sequence). The CDR3 sequence is 16 residues long.

This rearrangement joins TRBV13 to TRBJ2-2, with D unclear. The germline CDR1 and CDR2 sequences are PRHDT and FYEKMQ (reference sequence). Trimming stripped 4 bases from V and 6 bases from J, with 12 bases between. The CDR3 length is 14 residues. CDR3 sequence: CASSSALEAGELFF. CDR3 DNA sequence: TGTGCCAGCAGCTCCGCCTTAGAGGCCGGGGAGCTGTTTTTT. Filled out from reference TRBV13 and TRBJ2-2, the complete variable domain reads AAGVIQSPRHLIKEKRETATLKCYPIPRHDTVYWYQQGPGQDPQFLISFYEKMQSDKGSIPDRFSAQQFSDYHSELNMSSLELGDSALYFCASSSALEAGELFFGEGSRLTVL.